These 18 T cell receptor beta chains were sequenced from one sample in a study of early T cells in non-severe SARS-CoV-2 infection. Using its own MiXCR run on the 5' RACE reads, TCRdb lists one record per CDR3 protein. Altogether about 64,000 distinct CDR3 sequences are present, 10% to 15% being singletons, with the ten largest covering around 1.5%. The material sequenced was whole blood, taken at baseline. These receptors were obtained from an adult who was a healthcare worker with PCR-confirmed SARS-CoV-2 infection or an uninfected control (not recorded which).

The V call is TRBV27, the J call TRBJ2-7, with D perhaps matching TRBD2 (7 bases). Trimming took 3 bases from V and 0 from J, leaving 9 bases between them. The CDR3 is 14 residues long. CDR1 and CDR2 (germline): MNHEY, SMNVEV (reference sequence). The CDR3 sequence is CASSLRGGSYEQYF. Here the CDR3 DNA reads TGTGCCAGCAGTTTGAGGGGGGGCTCCTACGAGCAGTACTTC.

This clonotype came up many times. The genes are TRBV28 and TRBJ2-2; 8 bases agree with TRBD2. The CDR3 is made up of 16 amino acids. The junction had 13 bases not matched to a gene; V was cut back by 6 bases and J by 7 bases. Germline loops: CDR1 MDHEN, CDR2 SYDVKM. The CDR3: CASRRYGSGTGGELFF. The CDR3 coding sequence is TGTGCCAGCAGACGATACGGTAGCGGGACTGGCGGGGAGCTGTTTTTT.

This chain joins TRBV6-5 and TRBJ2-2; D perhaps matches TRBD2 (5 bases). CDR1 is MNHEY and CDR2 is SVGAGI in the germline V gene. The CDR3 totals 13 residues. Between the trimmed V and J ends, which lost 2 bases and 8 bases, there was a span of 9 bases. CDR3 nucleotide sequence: TGTGCCAGCAGTTACACGGGGTCGGGGGAGCTGTTTTTT. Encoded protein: CASSYTGSGELFF.

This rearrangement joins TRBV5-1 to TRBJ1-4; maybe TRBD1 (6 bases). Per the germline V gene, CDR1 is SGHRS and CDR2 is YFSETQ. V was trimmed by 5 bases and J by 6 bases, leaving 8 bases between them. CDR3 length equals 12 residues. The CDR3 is CASRGADEKLFF. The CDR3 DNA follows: TGCGCCAGCAGGGGGGCAGATGAAAAACTGTTTTTT. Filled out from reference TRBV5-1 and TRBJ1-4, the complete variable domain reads KAGVTQTPRYLIKTRGQQVTLSCSPISGHRSVSWYQQTPGQGLQFLFEYFSETQRNKGNFPGRFSGRQFSNSRSEMNVSTLELGDSALYLCASRGADEKLFFGSGTQLSVL.

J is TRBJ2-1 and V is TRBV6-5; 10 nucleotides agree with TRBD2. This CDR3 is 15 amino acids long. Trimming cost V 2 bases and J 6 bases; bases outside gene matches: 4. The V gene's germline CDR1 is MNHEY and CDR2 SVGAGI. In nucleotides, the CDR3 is TGTGCCAGCAGTTACGAACTAGCGGGATCCAATGAGCAGTTCTTC. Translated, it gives CASSYELAGSNEQFF.

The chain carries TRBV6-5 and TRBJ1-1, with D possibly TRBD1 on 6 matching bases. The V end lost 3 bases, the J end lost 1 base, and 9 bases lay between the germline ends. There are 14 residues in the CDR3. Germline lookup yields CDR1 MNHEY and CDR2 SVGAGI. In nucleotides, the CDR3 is TGTGCCAGCAGTTATTCGGGGGCGAACACTGAAGCTTTCTTT. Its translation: CASSYSGANTEAFF.

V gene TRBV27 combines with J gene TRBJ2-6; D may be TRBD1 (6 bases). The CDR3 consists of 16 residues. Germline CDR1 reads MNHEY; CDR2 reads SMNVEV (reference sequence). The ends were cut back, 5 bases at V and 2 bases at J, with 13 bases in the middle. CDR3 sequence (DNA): TGTGCCAGCAGTGCGAACAGGGTAGCTGGGGCCAACGTCCTGACTTTC. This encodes CASSANRVAGANVLTF.

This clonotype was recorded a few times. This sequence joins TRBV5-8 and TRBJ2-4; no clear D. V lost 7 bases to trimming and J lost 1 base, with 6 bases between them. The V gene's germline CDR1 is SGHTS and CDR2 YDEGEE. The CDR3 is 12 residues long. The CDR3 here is CASDPAKNIQYF. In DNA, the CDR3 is TGTGCCAGCGACCCGGCCAAAAACATTCAGTACTTC.

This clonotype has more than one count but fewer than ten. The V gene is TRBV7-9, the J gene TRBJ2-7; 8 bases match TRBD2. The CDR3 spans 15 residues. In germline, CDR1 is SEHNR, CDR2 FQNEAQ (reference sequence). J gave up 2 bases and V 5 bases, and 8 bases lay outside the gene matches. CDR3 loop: CASSQAGDGTYEQYF. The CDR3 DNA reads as TGTGCCAGCAGCCAAGCGGGAGACGGTACCTACGAGCAGTACTTC. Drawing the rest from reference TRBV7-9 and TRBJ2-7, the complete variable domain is DTGVSQNPRHKITKRGQNVTFRCDPISEHNRLYWYRQTLGQGPEFLTYFQNEAQLEKSRLLSDRFSAERPKGSFSTLEIQRTEQGDSAMYLCASSQAGDGTYEQYFGPGTRLTVT.

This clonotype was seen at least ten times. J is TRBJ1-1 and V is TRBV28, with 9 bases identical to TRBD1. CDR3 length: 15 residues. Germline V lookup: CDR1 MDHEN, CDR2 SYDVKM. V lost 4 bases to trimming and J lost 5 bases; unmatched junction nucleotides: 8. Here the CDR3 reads CASSYYGQGRTEAFF. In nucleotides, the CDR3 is TGTGCCAGCAGTTACTATGGACAGGGGAGAACTGAAGCTTTCTTT.

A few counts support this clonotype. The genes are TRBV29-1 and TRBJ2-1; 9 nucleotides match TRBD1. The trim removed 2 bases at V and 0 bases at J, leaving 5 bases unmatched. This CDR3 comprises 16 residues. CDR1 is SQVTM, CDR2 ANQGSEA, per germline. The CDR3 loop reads CSVEYGTGSSYNEQFF. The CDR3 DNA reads TGCAGCGTTGAATACGGGACAGGGAGCTCCTACAATGAGCAGTTCTTC.

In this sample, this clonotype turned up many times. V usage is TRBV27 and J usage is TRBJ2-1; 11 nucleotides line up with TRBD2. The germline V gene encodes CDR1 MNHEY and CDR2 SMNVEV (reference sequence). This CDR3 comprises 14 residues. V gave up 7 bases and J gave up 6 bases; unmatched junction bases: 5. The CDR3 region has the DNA TGTGCCAGCAAGGGGACTAGCGGTTCCAATGAGCAGTTCTTC. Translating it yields CASKGTSGSNEQFF.

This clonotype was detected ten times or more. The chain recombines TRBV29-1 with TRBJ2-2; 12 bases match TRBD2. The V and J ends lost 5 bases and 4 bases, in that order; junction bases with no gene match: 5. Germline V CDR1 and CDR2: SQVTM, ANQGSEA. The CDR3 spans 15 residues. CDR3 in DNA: TGCAGCGTTCTTGGACTAGCGGGGAGCACCGGGGAGCTGTTTTTT. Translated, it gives CSVLGLAGSTGELFF.

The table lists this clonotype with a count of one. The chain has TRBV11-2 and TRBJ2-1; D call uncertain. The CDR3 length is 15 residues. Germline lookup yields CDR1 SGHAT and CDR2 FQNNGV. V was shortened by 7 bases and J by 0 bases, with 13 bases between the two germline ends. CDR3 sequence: CASTVWESSYNEQFF. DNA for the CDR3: TGTGCCAGCACCGTGTGGGAAAGCTCCTACAATGAGCAGTTCTTC.

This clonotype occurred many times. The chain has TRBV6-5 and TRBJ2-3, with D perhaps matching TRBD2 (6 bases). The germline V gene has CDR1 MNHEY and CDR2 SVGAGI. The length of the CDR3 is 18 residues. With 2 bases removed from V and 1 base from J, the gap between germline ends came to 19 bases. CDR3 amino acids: CASSYTPAMVAGTDTQYF. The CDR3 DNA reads TGTGCCAGCAGTTACACCCCGGCTATGGTAGCGGGCACAGATACGCAGTATTTT.

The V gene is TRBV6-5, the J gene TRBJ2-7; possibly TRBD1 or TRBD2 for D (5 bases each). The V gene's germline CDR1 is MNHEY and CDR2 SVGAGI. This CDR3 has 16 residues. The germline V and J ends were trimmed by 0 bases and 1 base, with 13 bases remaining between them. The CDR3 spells CASSYSRDGLSYEQYF. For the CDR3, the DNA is TGTGCCAGCAGTTACTCAAGGGACGGCTTGTCCTACGAGCAGTACTTC.

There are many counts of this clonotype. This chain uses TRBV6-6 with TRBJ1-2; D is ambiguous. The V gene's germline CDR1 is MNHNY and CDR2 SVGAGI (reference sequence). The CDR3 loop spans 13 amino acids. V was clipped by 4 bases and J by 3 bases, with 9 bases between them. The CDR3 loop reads CASSLRVDYGYTF. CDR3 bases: TGTGCCAGCAGTTTAAGGGTAGACTATGGCTACACCTTC.

The CDR3: CASSLRNEQFF. The DNA of the CDR3 is TGTGCCAGCAGTTTACGAAATGAGCAGTTCTTC. V is TRBV28 and J is TRBJ2-1; D is unresolved. V lost 2 bases, J lost 7 bases, and 3 bases lay in between. The CDR3 contains 11 residues. Germline V CDR1 and CDR2: MDHEN, SYDVKM.